The clone carrying this T cell receptor (beta chain) was seen just once. This sample was included in a study of T cell changes during pregnancy in multiple sclerosis. Generated by immunoSEQ multiplex PCR, the TCRdb table keeps only in-frame clones and is missing some. The sample includes about 55,000 clones, roughly 93% of them seen just once. The CDR3 covers 16 residues. Trimming cost V 4 bases and J 4 bases, with 20 bases left between them. The germline gives CDR1 SGHNT, CDR2 YYREEE (reference sequence). The TCR was taken from a female donor with multiple sclerosis, enrolled in a pregnancy study. The V call is TRBV5-4, the J call TRBJ1-1; a possible D gene is TRBD1 (6 bases). The specimen was CD8+ T cells from peripheral blood mononuclear cells, collected in the second trimester of pregnancy. The CDR3 DNA reads TGTGCCAGCAGCCCGAGCATAACAGGGTTTAGCACTGAAGCTTTCTTT. Encoded protein: CASSPSITGFSTEAFF.